This paragraph reports one TCR beta chain. Trimming pared 5 bases from V and 1 base from J, leaving 8 bases between. Looked up from germline, CDR1 is LNHDA and CDR2 is SQIVND (reference sequence). This CDR3 region has 13 residues. Primers for the PCR totalled 60 Vbeta and 13 Jbeta. Sequencing used immunoSEQ multiplex PCR; TCRdb keeps in-frame clones, though not all of them. Found here are about 130,000 clones, 75% to 90% of them singletons; the top ten hold about 8.9%. The data originate from a study of cytomegalovirus exposure and HLA in healthy donors. J is TRBJ1-1 and V is TRBV19; D remains ambiguous. The sequence came from a young man in good health and CMV-seropositive. The sample comprised PBMCs. CDR3 nucleotides: TGTGCCAGTAGTCTATACTCGAACACTGAAGCTTTCTTT. This codes for CASSLYSNTEAFF.